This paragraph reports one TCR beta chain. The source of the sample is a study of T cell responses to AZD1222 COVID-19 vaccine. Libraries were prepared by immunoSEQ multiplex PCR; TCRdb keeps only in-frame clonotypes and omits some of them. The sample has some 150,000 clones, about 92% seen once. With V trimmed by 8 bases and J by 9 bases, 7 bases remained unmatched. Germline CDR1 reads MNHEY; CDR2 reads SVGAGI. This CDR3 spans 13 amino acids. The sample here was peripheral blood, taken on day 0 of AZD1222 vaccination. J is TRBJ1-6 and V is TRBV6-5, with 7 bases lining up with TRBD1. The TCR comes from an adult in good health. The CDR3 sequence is CASSQGILSPLHF. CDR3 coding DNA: TGTGCCAGCTCACAGGGGATACTTTCACCCCTCCACTTT.